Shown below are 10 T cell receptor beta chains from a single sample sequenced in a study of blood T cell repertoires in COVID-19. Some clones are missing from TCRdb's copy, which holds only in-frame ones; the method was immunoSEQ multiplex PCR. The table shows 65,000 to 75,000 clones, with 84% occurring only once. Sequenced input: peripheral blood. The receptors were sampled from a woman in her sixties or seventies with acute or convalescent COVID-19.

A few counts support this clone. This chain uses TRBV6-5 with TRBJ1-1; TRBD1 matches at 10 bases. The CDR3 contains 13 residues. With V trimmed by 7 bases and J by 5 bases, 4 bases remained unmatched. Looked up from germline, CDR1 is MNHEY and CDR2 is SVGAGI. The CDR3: CASTDRGGTEAFF. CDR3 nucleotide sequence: TGTGCCAGCACGGACAGGGGGGGGACTGAAGCTTTCTTT.

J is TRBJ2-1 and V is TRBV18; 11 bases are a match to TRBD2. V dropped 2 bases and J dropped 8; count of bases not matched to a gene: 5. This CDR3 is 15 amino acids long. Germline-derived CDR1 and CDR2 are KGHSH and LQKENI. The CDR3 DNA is TGTGCCAGCTCACCAAATAGCGGGGGGGCCCATGAGCAGTTCTTC. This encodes CASSPNSGGAHEQFF. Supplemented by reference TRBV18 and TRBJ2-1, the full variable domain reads NAGVMQNPRHLVRRRGQEARLRCSPMKGHSHVYWYRQLPEEGLKFMVYLQKENIIDESGMPKERFSAEFPKEGPSILRIQQVVRGDSAAYFCASSPNSGGAHEQFFGPGTRLTVL.

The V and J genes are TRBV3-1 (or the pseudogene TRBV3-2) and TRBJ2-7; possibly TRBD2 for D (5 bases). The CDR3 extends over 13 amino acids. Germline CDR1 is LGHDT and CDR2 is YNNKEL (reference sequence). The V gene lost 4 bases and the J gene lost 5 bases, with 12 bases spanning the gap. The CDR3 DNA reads TGTGCCAGCAGCCCAGCCGAGGGAAACGAGCAGTACTTC. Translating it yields CASSPAEGNEQYF.

The CDR3 loop is CASSQVGRKRNTDTQYF. CDR3 nucleotides: TGTGCCAGCAGCCAAGTGGGGAGAAAACGGAACACAGATACGCAGTATTTT. The V and J genes are TRBV3-1 (or the pseudogene TRBV3-2) and TRBJ2-3, with D perhaps matching TRBD2 (5 bases). The CDR3 has 17 residues. Per the germline V gene, CDR1 is LGHDT and CDR2 is YNNKEL (reference sequence). Between the trimmed V and J ends, which lost 1 base and 2 bases, there was a span of 16 bases.

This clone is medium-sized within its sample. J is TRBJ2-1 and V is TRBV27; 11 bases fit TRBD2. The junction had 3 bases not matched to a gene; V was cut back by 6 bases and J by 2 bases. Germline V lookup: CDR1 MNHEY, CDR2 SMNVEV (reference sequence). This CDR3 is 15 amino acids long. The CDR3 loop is CASSMTSGAYNEQFF. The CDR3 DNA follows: TGTGCCAGCAGCATGACTAGCGGGGCCTACAATGAGCAGTTCTTC.

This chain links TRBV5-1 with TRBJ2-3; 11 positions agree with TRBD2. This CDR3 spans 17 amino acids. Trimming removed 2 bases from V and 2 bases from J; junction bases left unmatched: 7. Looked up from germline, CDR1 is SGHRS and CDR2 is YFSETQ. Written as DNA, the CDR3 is TGCGCCAGCAGCTTACGCGGGACTAGCGGCTTCACAGATACGCAGTATTTT. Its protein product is CASSLRGTSGFTDTQYF.

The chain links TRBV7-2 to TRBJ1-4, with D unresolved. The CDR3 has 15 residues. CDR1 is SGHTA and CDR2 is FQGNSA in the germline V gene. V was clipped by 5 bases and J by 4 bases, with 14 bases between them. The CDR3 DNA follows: TGTGCCAGCAGCCCGGGTGGGCGGGGTAATGAAAAACTGTTTTTT. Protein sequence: CASSPGGRGNEKLFF.

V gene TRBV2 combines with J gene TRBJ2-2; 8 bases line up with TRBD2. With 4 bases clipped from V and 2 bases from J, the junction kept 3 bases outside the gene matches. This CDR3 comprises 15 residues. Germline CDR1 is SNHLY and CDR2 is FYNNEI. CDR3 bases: TGTGCCAGCAGTGTCAGCGGGGGTAACACCGGGGAGCTGTTTTTT. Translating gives CASSVSGGNTGELFF.

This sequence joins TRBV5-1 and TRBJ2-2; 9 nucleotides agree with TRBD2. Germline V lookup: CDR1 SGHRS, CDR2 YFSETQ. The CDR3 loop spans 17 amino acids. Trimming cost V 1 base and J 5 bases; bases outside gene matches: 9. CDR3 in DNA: TGCGCCAGCAGCTTGTCGTTAGCGGGGGTATGGACCGGGGAGCTGTTTTTT. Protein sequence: CASSLSLAGVWTGELFF.

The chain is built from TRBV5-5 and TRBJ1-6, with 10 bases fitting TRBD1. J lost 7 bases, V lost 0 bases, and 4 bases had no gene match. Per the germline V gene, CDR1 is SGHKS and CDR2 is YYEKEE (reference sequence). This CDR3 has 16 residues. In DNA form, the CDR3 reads TGTGCCAGCAGCTTGGGACAGGGGGCTGGAAATTCACCCCTCCACTTT. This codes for CASSLGQGAGNSPLHF. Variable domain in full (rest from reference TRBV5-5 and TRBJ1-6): DAGVTQSPTHLIKTRGQQVTLRCSPISGHKSVSWYQQVLGQGPQFIFQYYEKEERGRGNFPDRFSARQFPNYSSELNVNALLLGDSALYLCASSLGQGAGNSPLHFGNGTRLTVT.